This entry is about one TCR beta chain. What it binds is not known. The germline CDR1 and CDR2 sequences are SGHNT and YYREEE (reference sequence). Trimming left V 5 bases short and J 3 bases short, with 20 bases between. CDR3 size: 16 residues. The data were obtained in a study of vaccination and CD4 T cells after COVID-19. About the research overall: Convalescent donors: six male, four female; seven Caucasian, two Asian, one multiracial, two Hispanic. The study's findings and limits: Convalescent patients' median share of reactive clones seen only post-vaccination was 70% to 90%.

Treatment in this sample: roughly 11-day PBMC culture with coronavirus spike peptide pools or control peptides (ViraFEST assay). Dates of positive PCR ran from March to December 2020, before US Alpha, Beta and Delta variants. The Oncomine TCR Beta short-read assay generated sequence data from the DNA of cultured CD4+ T cells. TCRdb used MiXCR to reprocess the PCR reads, holding one entry per CDR3 protein. The sample shows tens of thousands of distinct CDR3 sequences, around three fifths of them seen only once. The sample consisted of CD4+ T cells from blood, cultured in vitro. V and J are TRBV5-4 and TRBJ1-1, with D perhaps TRBD1 (5 bases). This clonotype originated in a human donor who had recovered from COVID-19. The CDR3 spells CASRPRGGRGDTEAFF. The CDR3 DNA reads TGTGCCAGCAGGCCGCGGGGCGGCCGTGGGGACACTGAAGCTTTCTTT.